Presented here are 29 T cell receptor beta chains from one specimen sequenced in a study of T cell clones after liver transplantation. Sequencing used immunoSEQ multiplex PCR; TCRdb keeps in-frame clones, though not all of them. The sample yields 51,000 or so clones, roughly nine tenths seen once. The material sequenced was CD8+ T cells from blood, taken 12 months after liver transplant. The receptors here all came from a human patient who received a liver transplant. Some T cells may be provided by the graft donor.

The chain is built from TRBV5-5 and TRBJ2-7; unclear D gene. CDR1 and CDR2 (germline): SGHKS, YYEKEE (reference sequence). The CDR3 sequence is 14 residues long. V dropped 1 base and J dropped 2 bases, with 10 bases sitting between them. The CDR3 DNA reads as TGTGCCAGCAGCTTGATCAGCGTACCCTACGAGCAGTACTTC. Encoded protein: CASSLISVPYEQYF.

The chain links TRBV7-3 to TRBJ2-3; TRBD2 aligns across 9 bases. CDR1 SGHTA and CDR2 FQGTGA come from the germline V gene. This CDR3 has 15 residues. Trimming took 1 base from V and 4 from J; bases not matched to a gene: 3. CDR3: CASSLMAGGADTQYF. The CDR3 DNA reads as TGTGCCAGCAGCTTAATGGCGGGAGGGGCAGATACGCAGTATTTT.

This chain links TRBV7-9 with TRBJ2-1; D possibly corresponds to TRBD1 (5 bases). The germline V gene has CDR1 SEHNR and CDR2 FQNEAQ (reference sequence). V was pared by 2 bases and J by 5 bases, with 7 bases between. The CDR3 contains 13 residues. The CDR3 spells CASSLTGHNEQFF. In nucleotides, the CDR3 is TGTGCCAGCAGCTTAACAGGCCACAATGAGCAGTTCTTC.

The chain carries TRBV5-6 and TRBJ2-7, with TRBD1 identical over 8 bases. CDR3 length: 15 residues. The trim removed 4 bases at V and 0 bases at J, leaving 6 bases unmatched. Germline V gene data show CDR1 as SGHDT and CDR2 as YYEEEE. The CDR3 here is CASSLGQGLSYEQYF. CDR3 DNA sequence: TGTGCCAGCAGCCTTGGACAGGGCCTCTCCTACGAGCAGTACTTC.

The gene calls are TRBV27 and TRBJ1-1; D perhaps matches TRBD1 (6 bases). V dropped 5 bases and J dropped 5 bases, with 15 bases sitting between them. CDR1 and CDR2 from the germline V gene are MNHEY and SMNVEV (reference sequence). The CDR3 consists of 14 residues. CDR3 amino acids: CASSILGGGTEAFF. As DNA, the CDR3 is TGTGCCAGCAGTATTTTAGGGGGAGGGACTGAAGCTTTCTTT.

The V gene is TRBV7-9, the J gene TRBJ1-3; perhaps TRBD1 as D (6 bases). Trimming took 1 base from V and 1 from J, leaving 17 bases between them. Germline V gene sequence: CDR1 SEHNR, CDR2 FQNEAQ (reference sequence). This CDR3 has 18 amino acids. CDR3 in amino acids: CASSLGSMTRGSGNTIYF. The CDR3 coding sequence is TGTGCCAGCAGCTTAGGTTCGATGACCAGGGGATCTGGAAACACCATATATTTT.

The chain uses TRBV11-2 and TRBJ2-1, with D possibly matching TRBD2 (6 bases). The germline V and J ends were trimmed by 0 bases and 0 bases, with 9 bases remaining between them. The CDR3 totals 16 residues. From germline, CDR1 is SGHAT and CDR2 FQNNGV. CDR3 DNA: TGTGCCAGCAGCTTAGATCGGGGGAACTCCTACAATGAGCAGTTCTTC. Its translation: CASSLDRGNSYNEQFF.

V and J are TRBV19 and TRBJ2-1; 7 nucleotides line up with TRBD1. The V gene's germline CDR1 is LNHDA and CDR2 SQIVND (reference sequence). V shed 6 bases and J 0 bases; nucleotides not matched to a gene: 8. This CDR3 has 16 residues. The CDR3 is CASSLQGFSSYNEQFF. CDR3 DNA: TGTGCCAGTAGCCTACAGGGGTTTTCCTCCTACAATGAGCAGTTCTTC. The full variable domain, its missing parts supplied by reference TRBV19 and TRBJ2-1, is DGGITQSPKYLFRKEGQNVTLSCEQNLNHDAMYWYRQDPGQGLRLIYYSQIVNDFQKGDIAEGYSVSREKKESFPLTVTSAQKNPTAFYLCASSLQGFSSYNEQFFGPGTRLTVL.

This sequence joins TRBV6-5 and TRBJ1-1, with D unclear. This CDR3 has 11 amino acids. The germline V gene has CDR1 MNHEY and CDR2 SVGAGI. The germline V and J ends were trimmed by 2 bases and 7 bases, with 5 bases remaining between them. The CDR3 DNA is TGTGCCAGCAGTTACGGCCGTGAAGCTTTCTTT. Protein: CASSYGREAFF.

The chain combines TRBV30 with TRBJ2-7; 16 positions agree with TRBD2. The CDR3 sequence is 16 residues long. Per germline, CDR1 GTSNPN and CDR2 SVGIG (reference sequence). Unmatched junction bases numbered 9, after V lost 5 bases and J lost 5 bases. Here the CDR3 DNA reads TGTGCCTGGGCCGGGACTAGCGGGAGGGCCCCCCACGAGCAGTACTTC. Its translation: CAWAGTSGRAPHEQYF. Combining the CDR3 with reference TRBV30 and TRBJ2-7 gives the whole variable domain SQTIHQWPATLVQPVGSPLSLECTVEGTSNPNLYWYRQAAGRGLQLLFYSVGIGQISSEVPQNLSASRPQDRQFILSSKKLLLSDSGFYLCAWAGTSGRAPHEQYFGPGTRLTVT.

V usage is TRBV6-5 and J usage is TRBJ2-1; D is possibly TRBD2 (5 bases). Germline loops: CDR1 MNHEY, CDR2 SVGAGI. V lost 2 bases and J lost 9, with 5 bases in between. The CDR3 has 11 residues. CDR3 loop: CASSYGGEQFF. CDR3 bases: TGTGCCAGCAGTTACGGAGGTGAGCAGTTCTTC.

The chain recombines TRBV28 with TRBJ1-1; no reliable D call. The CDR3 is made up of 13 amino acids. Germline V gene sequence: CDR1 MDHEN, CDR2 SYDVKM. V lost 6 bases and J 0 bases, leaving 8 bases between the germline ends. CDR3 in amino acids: CASRGTMNTEAFF. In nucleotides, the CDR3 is TGTGCCAGCAGAGGCACCATGAACACTGAAGCTTTCTTT.

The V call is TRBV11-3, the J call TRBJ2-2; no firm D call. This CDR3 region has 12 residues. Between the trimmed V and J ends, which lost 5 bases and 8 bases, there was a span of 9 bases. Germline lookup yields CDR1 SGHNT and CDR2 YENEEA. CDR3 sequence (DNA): TGTGCCAGCAGCGTCAGGAGTGGGGAGCTGTTTTTT. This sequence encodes CASSVRSGELFF.

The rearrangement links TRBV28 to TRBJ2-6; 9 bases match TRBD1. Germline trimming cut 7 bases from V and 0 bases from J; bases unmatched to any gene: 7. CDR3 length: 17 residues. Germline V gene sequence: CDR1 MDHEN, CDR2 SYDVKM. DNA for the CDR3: TGTGCCAGCAATGACAGGGGGGCTTTCTCTGGGGCCAACGTCCTGACTTTC. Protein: CASNDRGAFSGANVLTF.

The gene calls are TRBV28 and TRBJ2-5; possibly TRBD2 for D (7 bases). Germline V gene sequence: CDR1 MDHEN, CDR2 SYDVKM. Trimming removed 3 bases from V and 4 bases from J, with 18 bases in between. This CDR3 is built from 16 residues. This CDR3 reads CASSFFRGARTETQYF. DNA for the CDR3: TGTGCCAGCAGTTTCTTCCGGGGGGCAAGGACAGAGACCCAGTACTTC.

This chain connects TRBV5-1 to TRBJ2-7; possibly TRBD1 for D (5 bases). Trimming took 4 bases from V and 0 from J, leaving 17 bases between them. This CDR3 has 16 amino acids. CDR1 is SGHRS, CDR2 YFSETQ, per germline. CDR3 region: CASSHNARASSYEQYF. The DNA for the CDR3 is TGCGCCAGCAGCCACAACGCCAGGGCTTCCTCCTACGAGCAGTACTTC. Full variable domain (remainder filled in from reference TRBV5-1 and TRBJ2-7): KAGVTQTPRYLIKTRGQQVTLSCSPISGHRSVSWYQQTPGQGLQFLFEYFSETQRNKGNFPGRFSGRQFSNSRSEMNVSTLELGDSALYLCASSHNARASSYEQYFGPGTRLTVT.

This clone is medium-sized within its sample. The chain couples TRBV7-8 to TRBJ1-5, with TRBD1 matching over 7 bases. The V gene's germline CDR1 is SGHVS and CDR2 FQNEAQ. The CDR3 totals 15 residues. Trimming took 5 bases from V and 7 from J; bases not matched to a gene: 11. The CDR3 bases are TGTGCCAGCAGCCCATACGAGGGGGCTAGGCAGCCCCAGCATTTT. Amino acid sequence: CASSPYEGARQPQHF.

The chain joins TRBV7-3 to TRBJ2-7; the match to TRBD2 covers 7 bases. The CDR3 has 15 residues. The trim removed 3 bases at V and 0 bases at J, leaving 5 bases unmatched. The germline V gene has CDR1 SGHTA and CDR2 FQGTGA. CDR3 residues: CASSLSLAGSYEQYF. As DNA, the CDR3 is TGTGCCAGCAGCTTGTCGTTAGCGGGCTCCTACGAGCAGTACTTC.

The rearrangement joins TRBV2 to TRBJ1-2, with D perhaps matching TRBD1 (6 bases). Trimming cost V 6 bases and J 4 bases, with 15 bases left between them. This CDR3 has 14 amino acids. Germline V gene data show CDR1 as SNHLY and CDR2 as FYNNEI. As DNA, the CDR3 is TGTGCCAGCAGCGCCCCGGGACAAGTCTATGGCTACACCTTC. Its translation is CASSAPGQVYGYTF.

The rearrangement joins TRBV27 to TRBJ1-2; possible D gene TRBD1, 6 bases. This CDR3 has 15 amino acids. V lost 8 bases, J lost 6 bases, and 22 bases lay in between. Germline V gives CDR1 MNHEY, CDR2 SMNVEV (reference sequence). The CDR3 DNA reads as TGTGCCAGCCAGTCGGGACCCGATAAGGGGGATGGCTACACCTTC. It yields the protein CASQSGPDKGDGYTF.

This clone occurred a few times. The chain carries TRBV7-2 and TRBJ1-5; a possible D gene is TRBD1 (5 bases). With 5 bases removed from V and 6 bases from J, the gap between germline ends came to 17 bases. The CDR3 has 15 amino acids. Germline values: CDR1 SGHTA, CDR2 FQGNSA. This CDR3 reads CASSTQTAGGQPQHF. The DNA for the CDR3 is TGTGCCAGCAGCACGCAAACGGCCGGGGGTCAGCCCCAGCATTTT. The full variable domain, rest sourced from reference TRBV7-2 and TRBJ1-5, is GAGVSQSPSNKVTEKGKDVELRCDPISGHTALYWYRQSLGQGLEFLIYFQGNSAPDKSGLPSDRFSAERTGGSVSTLTIQRTQQEDSAVYLCASSTQTAGGQPQHFGDGTRLSIL.

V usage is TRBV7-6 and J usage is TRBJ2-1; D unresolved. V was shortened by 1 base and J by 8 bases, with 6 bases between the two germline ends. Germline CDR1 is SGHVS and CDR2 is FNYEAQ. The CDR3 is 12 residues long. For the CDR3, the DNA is TGTGCCAGCAGCTTAGGAGTGGATGAGCAGTTCTTC. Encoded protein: CASSLGVDEQFF.

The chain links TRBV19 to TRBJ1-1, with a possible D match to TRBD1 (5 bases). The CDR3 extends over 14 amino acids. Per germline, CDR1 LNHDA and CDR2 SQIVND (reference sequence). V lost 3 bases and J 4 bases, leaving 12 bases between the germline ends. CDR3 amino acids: CASSMGPGSTEAFF. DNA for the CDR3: TGTGCCAGTAGTATGGGGCCAGGGAGCACTGAAGCTTTCTTT.

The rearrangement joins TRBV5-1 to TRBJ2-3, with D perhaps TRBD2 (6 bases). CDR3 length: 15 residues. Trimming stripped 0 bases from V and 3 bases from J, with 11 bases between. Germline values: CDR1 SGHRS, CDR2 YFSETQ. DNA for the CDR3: TGCGCCAGCAGCTTGGCGGCGGGAAGGACAGATACGCAGTATTTT. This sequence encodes CASSLAAGRTDTQYF. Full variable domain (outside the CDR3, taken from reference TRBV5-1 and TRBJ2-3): KAGVTQTPRYLIKTRGQQVTLSCSPISGHRSVSWYQQTPGQGLQFLFEYFSETQRNKGNFPGRFSGRQFSNSRSEMNVSTLELGDSALYLCASSLAAGRTDTQYFGPGTRLTVL.

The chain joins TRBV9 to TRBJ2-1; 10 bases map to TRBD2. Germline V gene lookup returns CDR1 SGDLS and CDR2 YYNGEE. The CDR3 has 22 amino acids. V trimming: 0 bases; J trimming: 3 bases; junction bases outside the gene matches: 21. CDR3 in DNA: TGTGCCAGCAGCGTAGATGGGGGCGCGGAAGGATTAGCGGGAGGAAACTACAATGAGCAGTTCTTC. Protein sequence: CASSVDGGAEGLAGGNYNEQFF.

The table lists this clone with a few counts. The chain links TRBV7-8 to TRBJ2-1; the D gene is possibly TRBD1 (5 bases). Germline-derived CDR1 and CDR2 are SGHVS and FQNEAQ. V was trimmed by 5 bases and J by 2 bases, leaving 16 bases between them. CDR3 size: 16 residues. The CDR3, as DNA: TGTGCCAGCAGCCCGGACAACGAAGGACCCTACAATGAGCAGTTCTTC. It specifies CASSPDNEGPYNEQFF.

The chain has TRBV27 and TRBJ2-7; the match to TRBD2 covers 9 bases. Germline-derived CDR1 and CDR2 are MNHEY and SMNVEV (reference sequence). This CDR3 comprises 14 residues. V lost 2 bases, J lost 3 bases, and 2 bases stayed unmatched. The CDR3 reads CASSLRREGYEQYF. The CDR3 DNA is TGTGCCAGCAGTTTACGGCGGGAGGGCTACGAGCAGTACTTC.

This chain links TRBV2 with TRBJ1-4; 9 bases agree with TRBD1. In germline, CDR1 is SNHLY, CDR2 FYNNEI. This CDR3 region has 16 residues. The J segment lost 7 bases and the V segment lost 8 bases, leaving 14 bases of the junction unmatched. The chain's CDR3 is CASGGQGTVLGEKLFF. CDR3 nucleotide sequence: TGTGCCAGCGGGGGACAGGGTACGGTCCTGGGTGAAAAACTGTTTTTT. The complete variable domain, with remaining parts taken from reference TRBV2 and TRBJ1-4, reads EPEVTQTPSHQVTQMGQEVILRCVPISNHLYFYWYRQILGQKVEFLVSFYNNEISEKSEIFDDQFSVERPDGSNFTLKIRSTKLEDSAMYFCASGGQGTVLGEKLFFGSGTQLSVL.

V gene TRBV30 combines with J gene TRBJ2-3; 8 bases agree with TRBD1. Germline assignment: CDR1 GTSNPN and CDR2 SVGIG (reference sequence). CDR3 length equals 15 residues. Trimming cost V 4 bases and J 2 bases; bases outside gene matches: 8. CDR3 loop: CAWTDRGPSTDTQYF. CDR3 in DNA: TGTGCCTGGACTGACAGGGGCCCCTCCACAGATACGCAGTATTTT.